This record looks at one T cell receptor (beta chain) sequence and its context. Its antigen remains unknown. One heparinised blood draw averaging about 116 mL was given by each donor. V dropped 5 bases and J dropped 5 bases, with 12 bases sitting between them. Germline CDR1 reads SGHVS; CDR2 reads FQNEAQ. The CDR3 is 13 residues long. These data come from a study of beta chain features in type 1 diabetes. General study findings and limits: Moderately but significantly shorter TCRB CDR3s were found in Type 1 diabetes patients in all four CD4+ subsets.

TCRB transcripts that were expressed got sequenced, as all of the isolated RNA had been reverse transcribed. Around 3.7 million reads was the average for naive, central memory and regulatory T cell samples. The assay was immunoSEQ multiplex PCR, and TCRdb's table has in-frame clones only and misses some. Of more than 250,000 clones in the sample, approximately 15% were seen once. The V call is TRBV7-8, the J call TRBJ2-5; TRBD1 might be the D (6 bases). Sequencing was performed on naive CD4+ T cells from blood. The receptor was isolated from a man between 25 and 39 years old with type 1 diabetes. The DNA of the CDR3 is TGTGCCAGCAGCACGGCAAGGGGGGAGACCCAGTACTTC. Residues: CASSTARGETQYF.